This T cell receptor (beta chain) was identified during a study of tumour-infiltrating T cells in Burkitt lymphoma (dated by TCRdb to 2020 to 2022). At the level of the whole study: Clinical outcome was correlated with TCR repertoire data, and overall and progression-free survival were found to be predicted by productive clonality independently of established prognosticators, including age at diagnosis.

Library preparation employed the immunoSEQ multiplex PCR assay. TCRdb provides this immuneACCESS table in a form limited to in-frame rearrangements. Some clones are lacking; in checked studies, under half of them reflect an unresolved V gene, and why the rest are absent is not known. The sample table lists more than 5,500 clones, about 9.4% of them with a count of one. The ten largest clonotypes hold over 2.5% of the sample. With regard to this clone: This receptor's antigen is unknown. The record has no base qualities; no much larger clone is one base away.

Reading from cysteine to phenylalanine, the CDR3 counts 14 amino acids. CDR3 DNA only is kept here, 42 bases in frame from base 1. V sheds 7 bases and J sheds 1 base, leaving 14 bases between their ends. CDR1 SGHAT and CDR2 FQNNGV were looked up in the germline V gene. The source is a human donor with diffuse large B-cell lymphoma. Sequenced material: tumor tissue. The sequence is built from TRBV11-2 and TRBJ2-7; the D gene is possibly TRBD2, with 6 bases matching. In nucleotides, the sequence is TGTGCCAGCACCCCGTGGGGAGGTTCCTACGAGCAGTACTTC. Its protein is CASTPWGGSYEQYF. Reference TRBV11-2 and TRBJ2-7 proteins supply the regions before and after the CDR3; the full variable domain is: EAGVAQSPRYKIIEKRQSVAFWCNPISGHATLYWYQQILGQGPKLLIQFQNNGVVDDSQLPKDRFSAERLKGVDSTLKIQPAKLEDSAVYLCASTPWGGSYEQYFGPGTRLTVT.